The clone carrying this TCR beta chain came up many times. Its target is unknown. Germline CDR1 and CDR2: KGHDR and SFDVKD. Trimming left V 4 bases short and J 1 base short, with 12 bases between. The CDR3 extends over 15 amino acids. A second PCR of roughly 7 to 11 cycles used a sample-barcoded 5' primer and a J-beta primer mix. The study obtained at least 2.5 million CDR3-containing paired-end reads from every sample. Via MiXCR, TCRdb re-called the 5' RACE reads, giving one row per CDR3 protein. The table shows fewer than 900,000 distinct CDR3 sequences, with over 45% occurring only once. These data come from a study of blood T cells in healthy people across ages. Findings of the study overall: A roughly linear age-dependent decrease characterized TCR beta diversity per million T cells. Strong correlation was found linking TCR beta diversity to naive T cell percentage.

The sample taken for sequencing was blood. The sequence was collected from a woman aged 55-69 years in good health. The chain employs TRBV24-1 and TRBJ2-5; tentatively, D is TRBD2 (5 bases). The CDR3 region is CATSEVRSGQETQYF. CDR3 sequence (DNA): TGTGCCACCAGTGAGGTTAGGAGCGGCCAAGAGACCCAGTACTTC.